The clone carrying this T cell receptor beta chain turned up a few times. Authors' data handling: Reference gene primer amplification gave estimated nucleated cell counts. TCRdb keeps only in-frame clones here, not all; method: immunoSEQ multiplex PCR. That table supplies the V and J calls and clone size; D and trimming were determined from the DNA. The top ten hold 4% to 5% of the sample, which has about 96,000 clones, over 85% seen once. These data come from a study of blood T cell repertoires in COVID-19. CDR3 length: 14 residues. Between the trimmed V and J ends, which lost 5 bases and 4 bases, there was a span of 14 bases. CDR1 and CDR2 (germline): SEHNR, FQNEAQ (reference sequence).

The sequence was obtained from a human donor with COVID-19, enrolled during active disease. The donor label of this sample is uncertain. The J gene is TRBJ2-5, the V gene TRBV7-9; D is possibly TRBD2 (6 bases). The sample consisted of peripheral blood. CDR3 in DNA: TGTGCCAGCAGCCCCCGGGAGACATTAGAGACCCAGTACTTC. Encoded protein: CASSPRETLETQYF.